Below are 26 T cell receptor beta chains sequenced from a single sample in a study of molecular identifiers for immune sequencing clone quantification. In TCRdb, the PCR reads were re-called with MiXCR into one record per CDR3 protein. The sample includes over 600,000 distinct CDR3 sequences, 15% to 20% seen only once; the top ten take 0.75% to 0.95%. The sequenced sample consisted of naive CD8+ T cells from blood, with Jurkat cell RNA spiked in. This sample's subset: FACS-sorted CD8+CD4-CCR7+CD45RA+ naive T cells. The receptors were sampled from a human donor in good health. Some libraries in this study had Jurkat cell RNA spiked in.

This clonotype has at least ten counts. V is TRBV5-5 and J is TRBJ2-7, with D tentatively TRBD1 (6 bases). V lost 0 bases, J lost 4 bases, and 11 bases lay in between. Germline CDR1 and CDR2: SGHKS and YYEKEE (reference sequence). The CDR3 extends over 14 amino acids. CDR3 in DNA: TGTGCCAGCAGCTTGGAAGGGGGATCATACGAGCAGTACTTC. Residues: CASSLEGGSYEQYF.

This clonotype was found many times. The chain is built from TRBV19 and TRBJ1-3, with 11 bases matching TRBD1. Per the germline V gene, CDR1 is LNHDA and CDR2 is SQIVND (reference sequence). The junction had 10 bases not matched to a gene; V was cut back by 5 bases and J by 1 base. The CDR3 loop spans 18 amino acids. Here the CDR3 reads CASSPGRTGGNSGNTIYF. The CDR3 DNA reads TGTGCCAGTAGTCCCGGACGGACAGGGGGCAATTCTGGAAACACCATATATTTT. Complete variable domain (other parts from reference TRBV19 and TRBJ1-3): DGGITQSPKYLFRKEGQNVTLSCEQNLNHDAMYWYRQDPGQGLRLIYYSQIVNDFQKGDIAEGYSVSREKKESFPLTVTSAQKNPTAFYLCASSPGRTGGNSGNTIYFGEGSWLTVV.

Notes on this clonotype: A read error may explain this, as a much larger clone is one base away. The chain carries TRBV6-5 and TRBJ2-7; D unresolved. This CDR3 spans 11 amino acids. Germline-derived CDR1 and CDR2 are MNHEY and SVGAGI. CDR3 in amino acids: CASTQSDEQCF. DNA of the CDR3: TGTGCCAGCACCCAGAGCGACGAGCAGTGCTTC.

Many counts were recorded for this clonotype. The genes are TRBV11-2 and TRBJ2-3; 10 nucleotides align to TRBD2. The CDR3 runs to 17 residues. The V and J ends lost 2 bases and 0 bases, in that order; junction bases with no gene match: 5. In germline, CDR1 is SGHAT, CDR2 FQNNGV. The CDR3 spells CASSLHPTSGSTDTQYF. CDR3 sequence (DNA): TGTGCCAGCAGCTTACACCCGACTAGCGGGAGCACAGATACGCAGTATTTT.

This clonotype was recorded many times. The V gene is TRBV6-5, the J gene TRBJ1-5, with unresolved D. The V gene's germline CDR1 is MNHEY and CDR2 SVGAGI. V lost 6 bases and J lost 1, with 16 bases in between. The CDR3 runs 16 residues. CDR3 sequence reads: CASSPTVGRSNQPQHF. For the CDR3, the DNA is TGTGCCAGCAGCCCAACGGTCGGGAGGAGCAATCAGCCCCAGCATTTT.

This clonotype was counted at least ten times. The chain recombines TRBV29-1 with TRBJ2-5; D gene ambiguous. The CDR3 covers 15 residues. The germline V and J ends were trimmed by 3 bases and 1 base, with 15 bases remaining between them. The germline V gene encodes CDR1 SQVTM and CDR2 ANQGSEA. In nucleotides, the CDR3 is TGCAGCGTTGATTTCGGTATAGGGTTCCAAGAGACCCAGTACTTC. This codes for CSVDFGIGFQETQYF. The whole variable domain, filled in from reference TRBV29-1 and TRBJ2-5, reads SAVISQKPSRDICQRGTSLTIQCQVDSQVTMMFWYRQQPGQSLTLIATANQGSEATYESGFVIDKFPISRPNLTFSTLTVSNMSPEDSSIYLCSVDFGIGFQETQYFGPGTRLLVL.

There are many counts of this clonotype. The chain uses TRBV20-1 and TRBJ2-1, with D tentatively TRBD2 (6 bases). V was clipped by 5 bases and J by 8 bases, with 19 bases between them. Germline loops: CDR1 DFQATT, CDR2 SNEGSKA (reference sequence). The CDR3 contains 14 residues. For the CDR3, the DNA is TGCAGTGCTTTTCTCCGGGACTCCGGAGATGAGCAGTTCTTC. Its translation is CSAFLRDSGDEQFF.

This clonotype appeared many times. The V and J genes are TRBV6-5 and TRBJ2-3; TRBD2 is a possible D gene (5 bases). The germline V and J ends were trimmed by 0 bases and 4 bases, with 29 bases remaining between them. This CDR3 contains 21 residues. Germline assignment: CDR1 MNHEY and CDR2 SVGAGI. CDR3 loop: CASSYSTPGDYGPSLPDTQYF. CDR3 in DNA: TGTGCCAGCAGTTACTCGACACCAGGAGACTACGGTCCTAGCCTCCCAGATACGCAGTATTTT.

This rearrangement joins TRBV4-2 to TRBJ2-1; 8 bases align to TRBD1. Germline V gene sequence: CDR1 LGHNA, CDR2 YNFKEQ. The trim removed 2 bases at V and 4 bases at J, leaving 10 bases unmatched. This CDR3 spans 17 amino acids. The chain's CDR3 is CASSQLERQGRYNEQFF. The CDR3, as DNA: TGTGCCAGCAGCCAATTGGAGAGACAGGGGCGGTACAATGAGCAGTTCTTC.

This clonotype was detected ten times or more. This rearrangement joins TRBV27 to TRBJ2-7, with TRBD2 identical over 13 bases. The germline gives CDR1 MNHEY, CDR2 SMNVEV (reference sequence). This CDR3 has 15 amino acids. With 4 bases clipped from V and 9 bases from J, the junction kept 9 bases outside the gene matches. Written as DNA, the CDR3 is TGTGCCAGCAGTTCAGGACTAGCGGGAGCTGAGGGGCAGTACTTC. Protein: CASSSGLAGAEGQYF.

This clonotype came up a few times. Possible read error: a much larger clone is one base away. The conserved closing phenylalanine or tryptophan is absent in this CDR3, likely reflecting a read error. V and J are TRBV12-3 or TRBV12-4 and TRBJ2-3; D may correspond to TRBD1 or TRBD2 (6 bases each). The CDR3 is made up of 13 amino acids. With 10 bases removed from V and 0 bases from J, the gap between germline ends came to 11 bases. CDR3 in amino acids: CATTGASTDTQYS. The CDR3 DNA is TGTGCCACTACGGGGGCCAGCACAGATACGCAGTATTCT.

In this sample, this clonotype turned up many times. This chain uses TRBV28 with TRBJ2-7; a weak D match, TRBD1 (6 bases). Trimming took 5 bases from V and 2 from J, leaving 10 bases between them. Germline CDR1 and CDR2: MDHEN and SYDVKM. The CDR3 spans 13 residues. The CDR3 DNA is TGTGCCAGCAGTCCAAACAGGGCCTACGAGCAGTACTTC. It specifies CASSPNRAYEQYF.

The table lists this clonotype with a few counts. This chain links TRBV2 with TRBJ1-4, with 9 bases matching TRBD1. Germline CDR1 and CDR2: SNHLY and FYNNEI. There are 16 residues in the CDR3. Trimming cost V 3 bases and J 7 bases; bases outside gene matches: 9. The CDR3 protein is CASSDIGQGIGEKLFF. CDR3 coding DNA: TGTGCCAGCAGTGACATCGGACAGGGGATTGGTGAAAAACTGTTTTTT.

This clonotype showed up just a few times. The chain joins TRBV27 to TRBJ1-5, with D unresolved. Trimming took 6 bases from V and 0 from J, leaving 18 bases between them. The CDR3 loop spans 17 amino acids. Germline V gene lookup returns CDR1 MNHEY and CDR2 SMNVEV (reference sequence). The CDR3 reads CASSQHNGAYSNQPQHF. The CDR3 region has the DNA TGTGCCAGCAGCCAACACAACGGAGCTTATAGCAATCAGCCCCAGCATTTT.

As to this clonotype: Since a much larger clone is just one base distant, this may be a read error. V and J are TRBV27 and TRBJ2-7; tentative D call: TRBD2 (5 bases). The CDR3 extends over 15 amino acids. Germline assignment: CDR1 MNHEY and CDR2 SMNVEV (reference sequence). The CDR3 region is CASSLYPGMAYGQYF. Written as DNA, the CDR3 is TGTGCCAGCAGTTTATATCCGGGGATGGCCTACGGGCAGTACTTC.

The J gene is TRBJ2-5, the V gene TRBV5-4; 9 bases are a match to TRBD2. From germline, CDR1 is SGHNT and CDR2 YYREEE (reference sequence). This CDR3 is 15 amino acids long. Trimming took 4 bases from V and 2 from J; bases not matched to a gene: 6. Here the CDR3 reads CASSPGLATQETQYF. As DNA, the CDR3 is TGTGCCAGCAGCCCGGGACTAGCAACACAAGAGACCCAGTACTTC.

The chain uses TRBV4-3 and TRBJ2-5, with 7 bases fitting TRBD1. This CDR3 region has 18 residues. The germline V gene encodes CDR1 LGHNA and CDR2 YSLEER. V lost 0 bases and J lost 3; bases outside the gene matches: 13. The CDR3: CASSQDRGWRQGEETQYF. The CDR3 DNA sequence: TGCGCCAGCAGCCAAGATAGAGGTTGGCGGCAGGGGGAAGAGACCCAGTACTTC.

This clonotype has at least ten counts. This chain joins TRBV28 and TRBJ1-1, with 7 bases identical to TRBD1. The V gene end was trimmed by 6 bases and the J gene end by 2 bases; junction bases not matched to a gene: 6. The CDR3 has 14 residues. The germline V gene has CDR1 MDHEN and CDR2 SYDVKM. CDR3 protein: CASRLGGRNTEAFF. The CDR3 coding sequence is TGTGCCAGCAGACTAGGGGGCCGAAACACTGAAGCTTTCTTT.

This clonotype was observed many times. The chain carries TRBV20-1 and TRBJ2-5; 12 bases are shared with TRBD2. Germline trimming cut 1 base from V and 5 bases from J; bases unmatched to any gene: 2. Germline loops: CDR1 DFQATT, CDR2 SNEGSKA (reference sequence). This CDR3 comprises 14 residues. In DNA, the CDR3 is TGCAGTGCTAGAGCTAGCGGGGGGGCTGAGACCCAGTACTTC. Protein: CSARASGGAETQYF.

About this clonotype itself: This clone may be a read error of a much larger clone one base away. The DNA of the CDR3 is TGTGCCAGCAGCCGGGGACAGGTGAGCTTAGATACGCAGTATTTT. This codes for CASSRGQVSLDTQYF. The rearrangement joins TRBV7-9 to TRBJ2-3; 8 bases fit TRBD1. This CDR3 contains 15 residues. V was clipped by 5 bases and J by 5 bases; unmatched bases: 9. CDR1 is SEHNR and CDR2 is FQNEAQ in the germline V gene (reference sequence). The entire variable domain, with the rest obtained from reference TRBV7-9 and TRBJ2-3, is as follows: DTGVSQNPRHKITKRGQNVTFRCDPISEHNRLYWYRQTLGQGPEFLTYFQNEAQLEKSRLLSDRFSAERPKGSFSTLEIQRTEQGDSAMYLCASSRGQVSLDTQYFGPGTRLTVL.

The sample holds many counts of this clonotype. This CDR3 is CASSLRGDRVYEQYF. The CDR3 DNA reads as TGCGCCAGCAGCTTGAGAGGCGACAGAGTCTACGAGCAGTACTTC. The chain couples TRBV5-1 to TRBJ2-7, with a weak D call TRBD1 (5 bases). Between the trimmed V and J ends, which lost 1 base and 3 bases, there was a span of 14 bases. This CDR3 is 15 amino acids long. Looked up from germline, CDR1 is SGHRS and CDR2 is YFSETQ.

This clonotype showed up many times. This chain connects TRBV7-9 to TRBJ1-5; 8 bases are a match to TRBD1. J was trimmed by 4 bases and V by 5 bases; bases with no gene match: 4. The CDR3 runs 14 residues. The germline CDR1 and CDR2 sequences are SEHNR and FQNEAQ (reference sequence). DNA of the CDR3: TGTGCCAGCAGCCAGGGGGCAGTTAATCAGCCCCAGCATTTT. It encodes CASSQGAVNQPQHF.

The chain employs TRBV2 and TRBJ2-7; a weak D match, TRBD2 (5 bases). Germline V gene lookup returns CDR1 SNHLY and CDR2 FYNNEI. V lost 1 base to trimming and J lost 4 bases, with 14 bases between them. This CDR3 is 15 amino acids long. The CDR3 sequence is CASSEEASAVYEQYF. CDR3 DNA: TGTGCCAGCAGTGAAGAGGCTTCAGCGGTATACGAGCAGTACTTC. Variable domain in full (rest from reference TRBV2 and TRBJ2-7): EPEVTQTPSHQVTQMGQEVILRCVPISNHLYFYWYRQILGQKVEFLVSFYNNEISEKSEIFDDQFSVERPDGSNFTLKIRSTKLEDSAMYFCASSEEASAVYEQYFGPGTRLTVT.

This clonotype occurred many times. This chain joins TRBV4-1 and TRBJ2-7; D is perhaps TRBD1 (6 bases). Germline V gene data show CDR1 as MGHRA and CDR2 as YSYEKL. V dropped 1 base and J dropped 4 bases, with 17 bases sitting between them. The CDR3 consists of 16 residues. CDR3 region: CASSQVETGEIYEQYF. The CDR3 region has the DNA TGCGCCAGCAGCCAAGTCGAGACAGGCGAAATTTACGAGCAGTACTTC.

This clonotype has just a few counts. A much more abundant neighbour one base away suggests this may be a read error. The conserved phenylalanine or tryptophan normally closing the CDR3 is absent here, so this likely arose from a read error. The chain uses TRBV7-2 and TRBJ1-5; 9 positions agree with TRBD1. The CDR3 sequence is 14 residues long. V shed 5 bases and J 6 bases; nucleotides not matched to a gene: 5. Germline CDR1 and CDR2: SGHTA and FQGNSA. The CDR3 DNA is TGTGCCAGCAGCGAAAACAGGGGGCGTCAGCCCCAGCATTCT. Translation: CASSENRGRQPQHS.

This clonotype was seen a handful of times. The chain couples TRBV29-1 to TRBJ2-1; 11 nucleotides align to TRBD2. Germline values: CDR1 SQVTM, CDR2 ANQGSEA. The CDR3 loop spans 18 amino acids. J lost 8 bases, V lost 3 bases, and 18 bases had no gene match. CDR3 DNA sequence: TGCAGCGTTGAGGTAGTTAGCGGGAGGGCCACCTTCCTTGATGAGCAGTTCTTC. It encodes CSVEVVSGRATFLDEQFF.